This T cell receptor beta chain was recorded in a study of T cells expressing NK-cell markers. Regarding the study as a whole: NKG2C+ dominant clonotype frequencies in five or six donors were about 1.0-7.0% of CD8+ T cells.

In germline, CDR1 is SGHAT, CDR2 FQNNGV. The CDR3 loop spans 14 amino acids. On this clonotype: Its antigen is not identified.

TCRdb re-called the 5' RACE reads and catalogs CDR3 proteins one per entry, DNA excluded. This sample's table reports tens of thousands of distinct CDR3 sequences. This clonotype was sampled from a man aged 18 to 69 in good health. The chain has TRBV11-2 and TRBJ2-2; absent DNA, TCRdb's TRBD2 call cannot be checked. Sequenced sample: blood T cells: a sorted CD56 or NKG2C T cell subset, CD4+ or CD8+ T cells, or bulk PBMC T cells (not recorded which). The CDR3 protein is CASSRDSRTGELFF.